This T cell receptor (beta chain) was captured by sequencing in a study of radiotherapy plus CTLA-4 blockade in lung cancer. For the study at large: The study recorded objective responses in about 20% of patients and disease control in roughly 34%.

The assay was immunoSEQ multiplex PCR, and TCRdb's table has in-frame clones only and misses some. The top ten clones hold approximately 0.73% of a sample with about 80,000 clones, under 90% of them seen once. As regards this clone: Its antigen remains unidentified.

V was pared by 5 bases and J by 4 bases, with 8 bases between. The CDR3 sequence is 12 residues long. The germline V gene encodes CDR1 SGHTA and CDR2 FQGTGA. General study results and limits: Reports state that early shifts in blood T cell clones, with interferon-beta, best predicted response.

This material consisted of peripheral blood, taken from a patient treated with radiotherapy plus ipilimumab. V and J are TRBV7-3 and TRBJ2-5, with D unclear. The receptor was derived from a human donor with non-small cell lung cancer who had stable disease on radiotherapy plus ipilimumab. The DNA of the CDR3 is TGTGCCAGCAGCGAGCCCGGAGAGACCCAGTACTTC. It specifies CASSEPGETQYF. Filled out from reference TRBV7-3 and TRBJ2-5, the complete variable domain reads GAGVSQTPSNKVTEKGKYVELRCDPISGHTALYWYRQSLGQGPEFLIYFQGTGAADDSGLPNDRFFAVRPEGSVSTLKIQRTERGDSAVYLCASSEPGETQYFGPGTRLLVL.